This T cell receptor beta chain was profiled in a study of T cells in Graves' hyperthyroidism and ophthalmopathy. Looking at the study overall: At initial diagnosis, before any treatment had begun, peripheral blood was obtained.

The CDR3 loop spans 16 amino acids. Trimming shortened V by 6 bases and J by 1 base, and 19 bases separated the two germline ends. Those patients with uncontrolled infection, other autoimmune disease, pregnancy or lactation were excluded. Researchers took RNA transcripts and amplified the TCR beta CDR3 regions from them. With the HTBI primer set, the TCR CDR3 went through a first round of RT-PCR. TCRdb fed the multiplex PCR reads into MiXCR, producing one record per CDR3 protein. The sample yields over 400,000 distinct CDR3 sequences, approximately 23% seen once. This clonotype was obtained from a woman between 65 and 79 years old with Graves' ophthalmopathy. This chain links TRBV12-3 or TRBV12-4 with TRBJ2-7; tentatively, D is TRBD1 (6 bases). The sample consisted of blood. The CDR3 nucleotides read TGTGCCAGCAGCTCAGCGATAGGGACATCATCCTACGAGCAGTACTTC. It specifies CASSSAIGTSSYEQYF.